These 3 T cell receptor beta chains share one sample of origin, sequenced in a study of CD8+ T cells in alopecia areata. Extraction and reverse transcription of RNA yielded cDNA as the sequencing template. Produced via immunoSEQ multiplex PCR; TCRdb's table is partial and in-frame only. Among roughly 59,000 clones listed, about 45% were seen once. The source was CD8+ T cells sorted from blood, collected at week 0. These receptor sequences come from a human donor with alopecia areata.

There are a few counts of this clone. The chain links TRBV27 to TRBJ2-7; 7 nucleotides match TRBD1. With V trimmed by 5 bases and J by 4 bases, 5 bases remained unmatched. This CDR3 has 13 residues. Looked up from germline, CDR1 is MNHEY and CDR2 is SMNVEV (reference sequence). CDR3 nucleotides: TGTGCCAGCAGTCCCCAACAGGGGTACGAGCAGTACTTC. This sequence encodes CASSPQQGYEQYF.

For the CDR3, the DNA is TGCAGCGTCGCCGGGACAGGGGTCTTCGGCTACACCTTC. This sequence encodes CSVAGTGVFGYTF. The chain has TRBV29-1 and TRBJ1-2; 10 nucleotides line up with TRBD1. The V gene end was trimmed by 6 bases and the J gene end by 8 bases; junction bases not matched to a gene: 9. Germline V lookup: CDR1 SQVTM, CDR2 ANQGSEA. The CDR3 loop spans 13 amino acids. Based on the CDR3 plus reference TRBV29-1 and TRBJ1-2, the full variable domain is SAVISQKPSRDICQRGTSLTIQCQVDSQVTMMFWYRQQPGQSLTLIATANQGSEATYESGFVIDKFPISRPNLTFSTLTVSNMSPEDSSIYLCSVAGTGVFGYTFGSGTRLTVV.

The chain is built from TRBV9 and TRBJ2-4; no definite D call. Trimming shortened V by 0 bases and J by 1 base, and 11 bases separated the two germline ends. Germline values: CDR1 SGDLS, CDR2 YYNGEE. CDR3 length: 16 residues. The CDR3 region has the DNA TGTGCCAGCAGCGTAGGTTTCGGCGTTGCCAAAAACATTCAGTACTTC. Translating it yields CASSVGFGVAKNIQYF.